These 9 T cell receptor beta chains share one sample of origin, sequenced in a study of T cell responses to AZD1222 COVID-19 vaccine. This table comes from immunoSEQ multiplex PCR, and its TCRdb copy is limited to in-frame clones, with some not included. This table has 90,000 to 95,000 clones, about nine tenths appearing once. The starting material was peripheral blood, obtained on day 0 of AZD1222 vaccination. These receptors were taken from an adult in good health.

This clone was observed once. V and J are TRBV3-1 (or the pseudogene TRBV3-2) and TRBJ1-1, with unresolved D. The CDR3 length is 13 residues. From germline, CDR1 is LGHDT and CDR2 YNNKEL (reference sequence). Trimming cost V 2 bases and J 3 bases, with 7 bases left between them. The CDR3 region is CASSQLRDTEAFF. In DNA form, the CDR3 reads TGTGCCAGCAGCCAATTAAGGGACACTGAAGCTTTCTTT.

The V call is TRBV19, the J call TRBJ1-6; D is unresolved. Germline V gene data show CDR1 as LNHDA and CDR2 as SQIVND (reference sequence). V was trimmed by 2 bases and J by 7 bases, leaving 9 bases between them. This CDR3 contains 14 residues. CDR3 DNA: TGTGCCAGTAGTATAACGGGTACAAATTCACCCCTCCACTTT. The encoded protein is CASSITGTNSPLHF.

The chain carries TRBV2 and TRBJ1-5, with 12 bases that match TRBD1. Germline-derived CDR1 and CDR2 are SNHLY and FYNNEI. The CDR3 sequence is 15 residues long. The junction had 11 bases not matched to a gene; V was cut back by 6 bases and J by 11 bases. The CDR3 is CASRSGTGGPRSQHF. The CDR3 DNA follows: TGTGCCAGCAGATCCGGGACAGGGGGCCCCAGGTCCCAGCATTTT.

The CDR3 spells CASSRSQGNGQPQHF. CDR3 coding DNA: TGTGCCAGCAGTCGCTCGCAGGGGAATGGTCAGCCCCAGCATTTT. This chain joins TRBV6-5 and TRBJ1-5; a possible D gene is TRBD1 (6 bases). There are 15 residues in the CDR3. Germline CDR1 MNHEY, CDR2 SVGAGI. The V end was cut by 5 bases, the J end by 6 bases, with 17 bases between.

The V gene is TRBV11-3, the J gene TRBJ2-2; no clear D. The CDR3 is 16 amino acids. Germline CDR1 is SGHNT and CDR2 is YENEEA. The ends were cut back, 1 base at V and 4 bases at J, with 13 bases in the middle. CDR3 nucleotides: TGTGCCAGCAGCTTAGTCTCAGGTTTTCCCACCGGGGAGCTGTTTTTT. As protein: CASSLVSGFPTGELFF.

The chain combines TRBV24-1 with TRBJ1-2; the D gene is possibly TRBD1 (5 bases). CDR3 length: 15 residues. The V end lost 2 bases, the J end lost 5 bases, and 14 bases lay between the germline ends. CDR1 and CDR2 from the germline V gene are KGHDR and SFDVKD. The chain's CDR3 is CATSDSAGSRYGYTF. The CDR3 bases are TGTGCCACCAGTGATTCAGCAGGGAGTAGATATGGCTACACCTTC.

This chain uses TRBV5-5 with TRBJ2-5, with D perhaps TRBD1 (6 bases). From germline, CDR1 is SGHKS and CDR2 YYEKEE (reference sequence). The CDR3 extends over 14 amino acids. V dropped 7 bases and J dropped 1 base, with 14 bases sitting between them. CDR3 nucleotides: TGTGCCAGCGGACAGCAGGGAGTCCAAGAGACCCAGTACTTC. This sequence encodes CASGQQGVQETQYF.

The chain couples TRBV18 to TRBJ2-7; the D gene is possibly TRBD1 (7 bases). Germline V CDR1 and CDR2: KGHSH, LQKENI. Deletions cut 6 bases from V and 0 bases from J, with 15 bases between. This CDR3 has 15 amino acids. For the CDR3, the DNA is TGTGCCAGCTCGCGGGACAGAGGGAGCTCCTACGAGCAGTACTTC. This gives the protein CASSRDRGSSYEQYF. Based on the CDR3 plus reference TRBV18 and TRBJ2-7, the full variable domain is NAGVMQNPRHLVRRRGQEARLRCSPMKGHSHVYWYRQLPEEGLKFMVYLQKENIIDESGMPKERFSAEFPKEGPSILRIQQVVRGDSAAYFCASSRDRGSSYEQYFGPGTRLTVT.

The V and J genes are TRBV4-1 and TRBJ2-7; D ambiguous. Trimming took 3 bases from V and 3 from J, leaving 15 bases between them. There are 15 residues in the CDR3. Germline assignment: CDR1 MGHRA and CDR2 YSYEKL. The CDR3 here is CASSHEHTSNYEQYF. The DNA of the CDR3 is TGCGCCAGCAGCCACGAACACACATCAAACTACGAGCAGTACTTC.